This T cell receptor (beta chain) derives from a study of post-analysis software for immune sequencing data. On the study more broadly: The disease courses spanned relapsing-remitting, secondary progressive and progressive-relapsing forms of multiple sclerosis. Findings and limits, study-wide: When the samples were clustered directly with F measure, those that had been prepared in the same batch showed strong co-clustering. When compared against controls, multiple sclerosis patients showed significantly lower normalized Chao1 diversity. Comparison of patients with controls showed five TRBV segments more frequent in patients, TRBV5-6, TRBV5-1 and TRBV20-1 among them.

Concerning this clonotype: Its target is unknown.

Unique molecular identifiers were carried by the TCR beta cDNA libraries. A population of roughly 0.95 to 10 million T cells gave rise to a few hundred thousand cDNA molecules. MiXCR, applied by TCRdb to the PCR reads, yields one record per CDR3 protein. This table has over 300,000 distinct CDR3 sequences, around a third appearing once. CDR1 is SGHKS and CDR2 is YYEKEE in the germline V gene (reference sequence). Trimming left V 2 bases short and J 9 bases short, with 12 bases between. This CDR3 is 12 amino acids long. V and J are TRBV5-5 and TRBJ2-7; D tentatively reads TRBD1 or TRBD2 (5 bases each). The source is a girl aged 10-17 years with multiple sclerosis. The sequencing sample was made of blood. The CDR3 sequence: CASSLLRDPQYF. CDR3 nucleotide sequence: TGTGCCAGCAGCTTACTCAGGGACCCGCAGTACTTC.